Here is one T cell receptor beta chain with its context. The time point: pre-treatment sample, taken before nivolumab and TIL therapy. Enrollment ran from 2017 to early 2020. The libraries were made with immunoSEQ v3. TCRdb's copy holds only in-frame clones and misses some; the assay was immunoSEQ multiplex PCR. The sample yields some 60,000 clones, roughly 66% seen once. This record belongs to a study of TIL therapy for anti-PD-1-resistant metastatic lung cancer. Study-level background: Tumors were harvested before any PD-1/PD-L1 blockade. Median patient age was around 50, ranging roughly 35-75 years. Most patients had lung adenocarcinoma.

The trim removed 5 bases at V and 4 bases at J, leaving 3 bases unmatched. The CDR3 runs 16 residues. Per germline, CDR1 MNHEY and CDR2 SMNVEV (reference sequence). The chain has TRBV27 and TRBJ2-2; 14 nucleotides line up with TRBD2. The clonotype comes from a person between 30 and 80 years old with non-small cell lung cancer. The sample in question was blood, obtained at baseline. This CDR3 reads CASSPGTSGGTGELFF. CDR3 nucleotides: TGTGCCAGCAGTCCTGGGACTAGCGGGGGCACCGGGGAGCTGTTTTTT.